These T cell receptor beta chains were read from a single sample in a study of Ad26.COV2.S vaccination and SARS-CoV-2 variants. Produced via immunoSEQ multiplex PCR; TCRdb's table is partial and in-frame only. The profile covers about 460,000 clones, with nearly 90% appearing a single time and more than 1.5% taken by the ten largest. Sequencing used peripheral blood, obtained in a trial of Ad26.COV2.S vaccine versus placebo. The receptors shown here come from a person between 18 and 65 years old who received the Ad26.COV2.S COVID-19 vaccine or a placebo. The CDR3 runs from the conserved cysteine through the conserved F or W. Each record gives: J gene, V gene, clone size, D gene, CDR3 protein, CDR3 DNA. The D gene is left open where the match is weak. Size values are once, few and many counts, or a class for expanded clones, and some rows have none.

J gene: TRBJ2-7
V gene: TRBV7-2
clone size: NA
D gene: NA
CDR3 protein: CASSLEGTGNSPYEQYF
CDR3 DNA: TGTGCCAGCAGCTTAGAGGGAACAGGGAATAGTCCCTACGAGCAGTACTTC

J gene: TRBJ2-7
V gene: TRBV3-1/TRBV3-2
clone size: NA
D gene: TRBD2
CDR3 protein: CASSPGRGEQYF
CDR3 DNA: TGTGCCAGCAGCCCTGGGAGGGGCGAGCAGTACTTC

J gene: TRBJ2-6
V gene: TRBV29-1
clone size: NA
D gene: NA
CDR3 protein: CSVGEYLANVLTF
CDR3 DNA: TGCAGCGTTGGGGAATACCTGGCCAACGTCCTGACTTTC

J gene: TRBJ2-7
V gene: TRBV6-5
clone size: NA
D gene: NA
CDR3 protein: CASSYLAGPNEQYF
CDR3 DNA: TGTGCCAGCAGTTACCTGGCAGGGCCCAACGAGCAGTACTTC

J gene: TRBJ1-1
V gene: TRBV6-2/TRBV6-3
clone size: NA
D gene: NA
CDR3 protein: CASSYLGGSPEAFF
CDR3 DNA: TGTGCCAGCAGTTACTTAGGGGGGAGTCCTGAAGCTTTCTTT

J gene: TRBJ2-2
V gene: TRBV6-6
clone size: NA
D gene: NA
CDR3 protein: CAAASTGDRTGELFF
CDR3 DNA: TGTGCCGCCGCAAGTACGGGGGACCGCACCGGGGAGCTGTTTTTT

J gene: TRBJ1-4
V gene: TRBV6-2/TRBV6-3
clone size: NA
D gene: NA
CDR3 protein: CASSSVGRATNEKLFF
CDR3 DNA: TGTGCCAGCAGTTCCGTCGGACGGGCAACTAATGAAAAACTGTTTTTT

J gene: TRBJ1-4
V gene: TRBV30
clone size: NA
D gene: NA
CDR3 protein: CAWRGGATNEKLFF
CDR3 DNA: TGTGCCTGGAGAGGGGGGGCAACTAATGAAAAACTGTTTTTT

J gene: TRBJ1-2
V gene: TRBV28
clone size: NA
D gene: NA
CDR3 protein: CASSFGGYGYTF
CDR3 DNA: TGTGCCAGCAGTTTCGGGGGCTATGGCTACACCTTC

J gene: TRBJ1-3
V gene: TRBV3-1/TRBV3-2
clone size: NA
D gene: TRBD1
CDR3 protein: CASSQDDVRGVGNTIYF
CDR3 DNA: TGTGCCAGCAGCCAAGACGACGTCAGGGGGGTTGGAAACACCATATATTTT

J gene: TRBJ1-1
V gene: TRBV25-1
clone size: NA
D gene: NA
CDR3 protein: CASSGGEAFF
CDR3 DNA: TGTGCCAGCAGTGGAGGTGAAGCTTTCTTT

J gene: TRBJ1-2
V gene: TRBV12-5
clone size: NA
D gene: NA
CDR3 protein: CASGLWVLGYGYTF
CDR3 DNA: TGTGCTAGTGGTTTGTGGGTTTTAGGCTATGGCTACACCTTC

J gene: TRBJ2-5
V gene: TRBV28
clone size: once
D gene: TRBD2
CDR3 protein: CASSDLGLAGVEGETQYF
CDR3 DNA: TGTGCCAGCAGTGACTTGGGACTAGCGGGAGTAGAAGGAGAGACCCAGTACTTC

J gene: TRBJ1-2
V gene: TRBV3-1/TRBV3-2
clone size: NA
D gene: NA
CDR3 protein: CASSQGDYGYTF
CDR3 DNA: TGTGCCAGCAGCCAAGGCGACTATGGCTACACCTTC

J gene: TRBJ1-1
V gene: TRBV12-5
clone size: NA
D gene: NA
CDR3 protein: CASGFNENTEAFF
CDR3 DNA: TGTGCTAGTGGTTTTAACGAGAACACTGAAGCTTTCTTT

J gene: TRBJ1-1
V gene: TRBV3-1/TRBV3-2
clone size: few
D gene: TRBD1
CDR3 protein: CASSQGTVNTEAFF
CDR3 DNA: TGTGCCAGCAGCCAGGGGACAGTGAACACTGAAGCTTTCTTT